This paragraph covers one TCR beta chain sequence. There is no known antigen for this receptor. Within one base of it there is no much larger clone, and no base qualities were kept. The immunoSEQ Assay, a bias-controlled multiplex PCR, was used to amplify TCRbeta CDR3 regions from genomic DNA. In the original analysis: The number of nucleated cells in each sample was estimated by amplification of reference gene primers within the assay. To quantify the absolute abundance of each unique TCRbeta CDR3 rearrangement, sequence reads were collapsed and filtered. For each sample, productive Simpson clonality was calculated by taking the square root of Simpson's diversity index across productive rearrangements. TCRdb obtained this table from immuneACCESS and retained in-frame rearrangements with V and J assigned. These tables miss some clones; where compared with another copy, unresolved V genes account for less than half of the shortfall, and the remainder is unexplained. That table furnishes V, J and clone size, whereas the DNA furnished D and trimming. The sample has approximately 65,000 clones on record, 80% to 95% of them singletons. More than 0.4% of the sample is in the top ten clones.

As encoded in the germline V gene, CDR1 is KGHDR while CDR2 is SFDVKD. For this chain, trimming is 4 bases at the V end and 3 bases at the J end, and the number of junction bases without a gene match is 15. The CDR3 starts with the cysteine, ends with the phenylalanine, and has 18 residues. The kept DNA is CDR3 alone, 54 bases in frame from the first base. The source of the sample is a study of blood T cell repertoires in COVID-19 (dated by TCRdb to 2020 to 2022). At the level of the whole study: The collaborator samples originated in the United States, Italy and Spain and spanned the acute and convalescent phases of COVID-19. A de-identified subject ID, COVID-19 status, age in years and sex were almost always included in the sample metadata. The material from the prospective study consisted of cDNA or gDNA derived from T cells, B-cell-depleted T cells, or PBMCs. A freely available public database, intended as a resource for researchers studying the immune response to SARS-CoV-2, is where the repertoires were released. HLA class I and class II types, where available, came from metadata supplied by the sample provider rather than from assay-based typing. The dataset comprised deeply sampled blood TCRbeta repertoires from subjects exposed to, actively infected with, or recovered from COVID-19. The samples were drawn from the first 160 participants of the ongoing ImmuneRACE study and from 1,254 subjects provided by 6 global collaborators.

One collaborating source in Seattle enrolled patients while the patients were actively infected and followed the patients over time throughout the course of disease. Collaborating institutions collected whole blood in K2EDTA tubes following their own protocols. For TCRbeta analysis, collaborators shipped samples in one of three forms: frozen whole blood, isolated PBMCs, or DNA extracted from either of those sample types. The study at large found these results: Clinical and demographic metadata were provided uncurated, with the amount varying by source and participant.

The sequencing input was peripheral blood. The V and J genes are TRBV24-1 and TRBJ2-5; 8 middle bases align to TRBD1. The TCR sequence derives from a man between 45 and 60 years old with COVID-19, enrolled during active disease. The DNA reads TGTGCCACCAGTGACCCCAGATCATCCGGGACAGGAGAAGAGACCCAGTACTTC. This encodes CATSDPRSSGTGEETQYF.